Below, 6 T cell receptor beta chains from the same sample are listed, as sequenced in a study of blood T cell repertoires in COVID-19. The protocol was immunoSEQ multiplex PCR, while the TCRdb copy is restricted to in-frame clones and leaves out a portion. The sample contains 130,000 to 150,000 clones, around 80% of which appear only once. The sample taken for sequencing was peripheral blood. All receptors derive from a man in his 70s who had recovered from COVID-19.

The table lists this clone with a few counts. V usage is TRBV20-1 and J usage is TRBJ2-3, with D possibly matching TRBD2 (6 bases). The CDR3 covers 13 residues. V was trimmed by 3 bases and J by 4 bases, leaving 11 bases between them. Germline V gives CDR1 DFQATT, CDR2 SNEGSKA (reference sequence). DNA for the CDR3: TGCAGTGCTAGTGCGGGACTGGCAGATACGCAGTATTTT. Protein sequence: CSASAGLADTQYF.

This chain connects TRBV6-5 to TRBJ1-3; D unresolved. Germline V lookup: CDR1 MNHEY, CDR2 SVGAGI. V lost 8 bases and J lost 0, with 5 bases in between. This CDR3 has 12 amino acids. CDR3 in amino acids: CASRGSGNTIYF. In nucleotides, the CDR3 is TGTGCCAGCCGGGGCTCTGGAAACACCATATATTTT.

This clone was recorded a few times. The chain has TRBV5-4 and TRBJ1-1; 8 bases line up with TRBD1. The germline V gene encodes CDR1 SGHNT and CDR2 YYREEE (reference sequence). CDR3 length: 15 residues. Trimming cost V 3 bases and J 4 bases; bases outside gene matches: 8. CDR3 in amino acids: CASSSPTGDVTEAFF. The CDR3 DNA follows: TGTGCCAGCAGCTCACCGACAGGGGATGTCACTGAAGCTTTCTTT.

The chain links TRBV10-1 to TRBJ2-7; the match to TRBD2 covers 13 bases. This CDR3 region has 15 residues. Germline CDR1 WNHNN, CDR2 SYGVQD (reference sequence). V shed 2 bases, J shed 6 bases, and the junction held 4 bases outside the gene matches. The CDR3 is CASSEGLAGEIEQYF. CDR3 coding DNA: TGCGCCAGCAGTGAGGGACTAGCGGGAGAAATCGAGCAGTACTTC.

The rearrangement links TRBV6-2 or TRBV6-3 to TRBJ2-7, with 7 bases aligning to TRBD2. Germline loops: CDR1 MNHEY, CDR2 SVGEGT. V gave up 0 bases and J gave up 2 bases; unmatched junction bases: 10. The CDR3 has 17 residues. The CDR3 coding sequence is TGTGCCAGCAGTTACTCGATCTCGGGAGGCCTGACCTACGAGCAGTACTTC. This gives the protein CASSYSISGGLTYEQYF.

The sample holds a few counts of this clone. The chain carries TRBV10-2 and TRBJ2-7; D unclear. CDR1 is WSHSY, CDR2 SAAADI, per germline. Trimming took 1 base from V and 4 from J, leaving 11 bases between them. The CDR3 runs to 14 residues. CDR3 amino acids: CASSEFGGSYEQYF. The CDR3 nucleotides are TGCGCCAGCAGTGAGTTCGGCGGATCGTACGAGCAGTACTTC.